These 30 T cell receptor beta chains came from one sample sequenced in a study of T-cell memory formation after mild COVID-19. TCRdb re-analysed the 5' RACE reads in MiXCR, keeping a single row per CDR3 protein. The sample contains a few hundred thousand distinct CDR3 sequences, roughly an eighth of which appear only once. The sample was PBMCs or a T cell subset sorted from them (not recorded which). The receptors derive from a man aged 18-30 years who had mild COVID-19 (a few samples of this study predate the infection). Cell type and time point are not known.

In its sample, this clonotype was seen a few times. This chain uses TRBV3-1 with TRBJ2-1; D not resolved. This CDR3 contains 12 residues. CDR1 and CDR2 from the germline V gene are LGHDT and YNNKEL (reference sequence). Trimming stripped 4 bases from V and 7 bases from J, with 8 bases between. The CDR3 sequence: CASSLHGNEQFF. The CDR3 DNA follows: TGTGCCAGCAGCCTGCATGGGAATGAGCAGTTCTTC.

This clonotype appeared many times. In DNA, the CDR3 is TGTGCCAGCAGACCTAGAAGAATGGAAGATACGCAGTATTTT. It specifies CASRPRRMEDTQYF. The rearrangement links TRBV7-9 to TRBJ2-3; D is uncertain. The CDR3 has 14 amino acids. With 6 bases removed from V and 5 bases from J, the gap between germline ends came to 15 bases. Germline CDR1 and CDR2: SEHNR and FQNEAQ (reference sequence).

The chain carries TRBV5-1 and TRBJ2-2; TRBD1 agrees at 7 bases. V gave up 3 bases and J gave up 0 bases; unmatched junction bases: 5. The CDR3 spans 16 residues. Germline V lookup: CDR1 SGHRS, CDR2 YFSETQ. This CDR3 reads CASSSGQPANTGELFF. As DNA, the CDR3 is TGCGCCAGCAGCTCGGGACAGCCCGCGAACACCGGGGAGCTGTTTTTT.

This clonotype was detected a few times. This sequence joins TRBV12-3 or TRBV12-4 and TRBJ1-2; 8 bases agree with TRBD1. Unmatched junction bases numbered 8, after V lost 7 bases and J lost 7 bases. The CDR3 sequence is 13 residues long. The chain's CDR3 is CASIAGGSRGYTF. DNA for the CDR3: TGTGCCAGCATAGCAGGGGGCTCGCGTGGCTACACCTTC.

The chain recombines TRBV7-3 with TRBJ2-5; perhaps D is TRBD1 or TRBD2 (5 bases each). CDR3 size: 13 residues. V was trimmed by 4 bases and J by 5 bases, leaving 11 bases between them. The germline CDR1 and CDR2 sequences are SGHTA and FQGTGA. This chain's CDR3 is CASSSGAMETQYF. CDR3 coding DNA: TGTGCCAGCAGCTCCGGGGCTATGGAGACCCAGTACTTC.

This chain joins TRBV5-1 and TRBJ2-3; 8 nucleotides agree with TRBD1. CDR1 and CDR2 (germline): SGHRS, YFSETQ. This CDR3 is built from 16 residues. The V and J ends lost 0 bases and 3 bases, in that order; junction bases with no gene match: 6. The CDR3 DNA reads as TGCGCCAGCAGCTTGGGGGCAGGGGGCGAGACAGATACGCAGTATTTT. Translation gives CASSLGAGGETDTQYF.

V usage is TRBV7-2 and J usage is TRBJ1-1; 8 nucleotides agree with TRBD1. After removal of 5 bases from V and 4 bases from J, the junction contained 6 bases not matched to a gene. The CDR3 loop spans 14 amino acids. Germline-derived CDR1 and CDR2 are SGHTA and FQGNSA. The CDR3 DNA reads TGTGCCAGCAGCGGTTACCAGGGGGCCACTGAAGCTTTCTTT. As protein: CASSGYQGATEAFF. Variable domain in full (rest from reference TRBV7-2 and TRBJ1-1): GAGVSQSPSNKVTEKGKDVELRCDPISGHTALYWYRQSLGQGLEFLIYFQGNSAPDKSGLPSDRFSAERTGGSVSTLTIQRTQQEDSAVYLCASSGYQGATEAFFGQGTRLTVV.

V and J are TRBV5-1 and TRBJ2-5; possible D gene TRBD2, 6 bases. This CDR3 has 15 amino acids. The germline V gene encodes CDR1 SGHRS and CDR2 YFSETQ. V lost 3 bases and J 4 bases, leaving 16 bases between the germline ends. CDR3 coding DNA: TGCGCCAGCAGCTGGGCCGCGGGGACGGGAGAGACCCAGTACTTC. This sequence encodes CASSWAAGTGETQYF.

The rearrangement uses TRBV25-1 and TRBJ2-3; the D gene could be TRBD1 or TRBD2 (5 bases each). In germline, CDR1 is MGHDK, CDR2 SYGVNS. This CDR3 region has 13 residues. Trimming took 10 bases from V and 0 from J, leaving 11 bases between them. The CDR3 region is CAISGASTDTQYF. The DNA of the CDR3 is TGTGCCATCTCCGGGGCCAGCACAGATACGCAGTATTTT.

This chain connects TRBV24-1 to TRBJ2-1; TRBD2 aligns across 10 bases. Germline CDR1 reads KGHDR; CDR2 reads SFDVKD. The CDR3 runs to 14 residues. With V trimmed by 5 bases and J by 5 bases, 2 bases remained unmatched. The CDR3 sequence: CATSGAGGNNEQFF. In DNA form, the CDR3 reads TGTGCCACCAGTGGAGCGGGGGGGAACAATGAGCAGTTCTTC.

The sample holds a few counts of this clonotype. At one boundary the junction diverges from the germline segment, which might be a read error. The chain uses TRBV6-2 or TRBV6-3 and TRBJ1-1, with a tentative D call TRBD1 (5 bases). Germline lookup yields CDR1 MNHEY and CDR2 SVGEGT. CDR3 size: 15 residues. In DNA, the CDR3 is TGTGCCAGCAGTCACTCGGGGGGGATGAACACTGAAGCTTTCTTT. It translates to CASSHSGGMNTEAFF.

This clonotype came up a few times. V and J are TRBV4-1 and TRBJ1-4; D might be TRBD1 (6 bases). The CDR3 consists of 16 residues. From germline, CDR1 is MGHRA and CDR2 YSYEKL. V was pared by 2 bases and J by 8 bases, with 18 bases between. CDR3 coding DNA: TGCGCCAGCAGCCAACCCGGGGGCAGGTTTGGGGAAAAACTGTTTTTT. Protein product: CASSQPGGRFGEKLFF.

The chain carries TRBV4-1 and TRBJ2-3, with a tentative D call TRBD2 (6 bases). V was pared by 3 bases and J by 6 bases, with 13 bases between. The germline V gene has CDR1 MGHRA and CDR2 YSYEKL. This CDR3 contains 14 residues. The CDR3 DNA reads TGCGCCAGCAGCCATCTAGCGCCCCCGGATACGCAGTATTTT. Protein product: CASSHLAPPDTQYF.

This clonotype has just a few counts. The chain has TRBV20-1 and TRBJ2-2, with D hard to call. The CDR3 runs 14 residues. With 0 bases removed from V and 6 bases from J, the gap between germline ends came to 11 bases. CDR1 is DFQATT, CDR2 SNEGSKA, per germline (reference sequence). DNA of the CDR3: TGCAGTGCTAGAGATCGGGTTGGGCCCGGGGAGCTGTTTTTT. Its translation is CSARDRVGPGELFF.

This clonotype was seen a handful of times. The CDR3 coding sequence is TGTGCCAGCAGCTTGGTGGGTGACAGGGAAATTGGTTATGGCTACACCTTC. It translates to CASSLVGDREIGYGYTF. The chain employs TRBV5-5 and TRBJ1-2; 7 bases match TRBD1. The CDR3 length is 17 residues. The J segment lost 5 bases and the V segment lost 0 bases, leaving 13 bases of the junction unmatched. Germline V lookup: CDR1 SGHKS, CDR2 YYEKEE (reference sequence). The full variable domain, with the rest looked up from reference TRBV5-5 and TRBJ1-2, is DAGVTQSPTHLIKTRGQQVTLRCSPISGHKSVSWYQQVLGQGPQFIFQYYEKEERGRGNFPDRFSARQFPNYSSELNVNALLLGDSALYLCASSLVGDREIGYGYTFGSGTRLTVV.

This clonotype appeared many times. V and J are TRBV14 and TRBJ2-1; D is possibly TRBD2 (5 bases). The V end was cut by 3 bases, the J end by 9 bases, with 15 bases between. This CDR3 is built from 14 residues. Germline V lookup: CDR1 SGHDN, CDR2 FVKESK. The CDR3: CASSQITGDREQFF. The CDR3 region has the DNA TGTGCCAGCAGCCAGATAACCGGGGATCGTGAGCAGTTCTTC.

This clonotype was counted ten times or more. The rearrangement uses TRBV27 and TRBJ1-2, with D unclear. Germline loops: CDR1 MNHEY, CDR2 SMNVEV (reference sequence). The V end lost 3 bases, the J end lost 4 bases, and 9 bases lay between the germline ends. The CDR3 is 13 amino acids. CDR3: CASSFGGSYGYTF. The CDR3 DNA reads as TGTGCCAGCAGTTTTGGCGGATCCTATGGCTACACCTTC.

The CDR3 spells CASGTGTSVDADTQYF. CDR3 sequence (DNA): TGTGCTAGTGGCACGGGGACTAGTGTTGATGCAGATACGCAGTATTTT. The rearrangement uses TRBV12-5 and TRBJ2-3; the match to TRBD2 covers 8 bases. Germline V gene data show CDR1 as LGHNT and CDR2 as FRNRAP. The CDR3 spans 16 residues. The V segment lost 6 bases and the J segment 4 bases; nucleotides outside the gene matches: 12.

This clonotype came up a few times. The chain has TRBV6-2 or TRBV6-3 and TRBJ2-1; D is perhaps TRBD1 or TRBD2 (5 bases each). Germline-derived CDR1 and CDR2 are MNHEY and SVGEGT. CDR3 length: 12 residues. Trimming left V 4 bases short and J 10 bases short, with 11 bases between. Written as DNA, the CDR3 is TGTGCCAGCAGTTCACCGGGACCAGAGCAGTTCTTC. Protein sequence: CASSSPGPEQFF.

This clonotype was detected only a few times. This chain connects TRBV27 to TRBJ2-1; TRBD1 aligns across 9 bases. Trimming removed 6 bases from V and 9 bases from J; junction bases left unmatched: 6. This CDR3 is built from 13 residues. Germline-derived CDR1 and CDR2 are MNHEY and SMNVEV (reference sequence). CDR3 nucleotide sequence: TGTGCCAGCAGACGGACAGGGGTCTTTGAGCAGTTCTTC. It specifies CASRRTGVFEQFF.

The gene calls are TRBV7-2 and TRBJ2-5, with 9 nucleotides matching TRBD1. V shed 5 bases, J shed 5 bases, and the junction held 6 bases outside the gene matches. The CDR3 is 14 amino acids. Germline V CDR1 and CDR2: SGHTA, FQGNSA. CDR3 loop: CASSHRDRAETQYF. For the CDR3, the DNA is TGTGCCAGCAGCCACCGGGACAGGGCGGAGACCCAGTACTTC. Filled out from reference TRBV7-2 and TRBJ2-5, the complete variable domain reads GAGVSQSPSNKVTEKGKDVELRCDPISGHTALYWYRQSLGQGLEFLIYFQGNSAPDKSGLPSDRFSAERTGGSVSTLTIQRTQQEDSAVYLCASSHRDRAETQYFGPGTRLLVL.

This clonotype was seen repeatedly, ten times or more. This sequence joins TRBV29-1 and TRBJ1-2, with TRBD1 matching over 7 bases. Germline CDR1 is SQVTM and CDR2 is ANQGSEA. Unmatched junction bases numbered 1, after V lost 3 bases and J lost 3 bases. The CDR3 has 12 amino acids. CDR3 nucleotide sequence: TGCAGCGTTGACAGGGGGGACTATGGCTACACCTTC. This gives the protein CSVDRGDYGYTF.

The V gene is TRBV7-9, the J gene TRBJ2-1, with 15 bases that match TRBD2. This CDR3 spans 17 amino acids. Germline V lookup: CDR1 SEHNR, CDR2 FQNEAQ (reference sequence). Germline trimming cut 3 bases from V and 9 bases from J; bases unmatched to any gene: 9. Here the CDR3 reads CASSLARTSGGVGEQFF. CDR3 in DNA: TGTGCCAGCAGCTTGGCTAGGACTAGCGGGGGGGTGGGTGAGCAGTTCTTC.

This clonotype was observed a few times. This chain uses TRBV24-1 with TRBJ2-1; possibly TRBD1 for D (6 bases). Trimming removed 2 bases from V and 1 base from J, with 8 bases in between. The CDR3 consists of 15 residues. Germline assignment: CDR1 KGHDR and CDR2 SFDVKD. CDR3 sequence reads: CATSDSQGSYNEQFF. In DNA form, the CDR3 reads TGTGCCACCAGTGATTCGCAGGGGTCCTACAATGAGCAGTTCTTC.

The V gene is TRBV4-2, the J gene TRBJ1-4; D not certain. This CDR3 is built from 13 residues. Germline V lookup: CDR1 LGHNA, CDR2 YNFKEQ. Trimming stripped 0 bases from V and 8 bases from J, with 7 bases between. The CDR3 sequence is CASSQELAEKLFF. CDR3 sequence (DNA): TGTGCCAGCAGCCAAGAGTTAGCGGAAAAACTGTTTTTT.

Ten or more counts support this clonotype. The V call is TRBV7-2, the J call TRBJ2-5, with TRBD2 matching over 11 bases. The CDR3 extends over 18 amino acids. The germline CDR1 and CDR2 sequences are SGHTA and FQGNSA. V lost 5 bases, J lost 1 base, and 12 bases stayed unmatched. The CDR3 DNA sequence: TGTGCCAGCAGCCCCATGGGGATTAGCGGGGGGGGCCAAGAGACCCAGTACTTC. This translates into CASSPMGISGGGQETQYF.

This clonotype occurred many times. The rearrangement joins TRBV5-1 to TRBJ1-1, with 8 bases matching TRBD1. Germline V lookup: CDR1 SGHRS, CDR2 YFSETQ. The CDR3 spans 14 residues. Trimming cost V 9 bases and J 2 bases; bases outside gene matches: 9. The CDR3 nucleotides read TGCGCCACCCGACAGGGGTCCGGTAACACTGAAGCTTTCTTT. It translates to CATRQGSGNTEAFF.

This clonotype was counted only a few times. The rearrangement links TRBV7-9 to TRBJ1-4; D call uncertain. In germline, CDR1 is SEHNR, CDR2 FQNEAQ (reference sequence). This CDR3 comprises 12 residues. V was shortened by 4 bases and J by 11 bases, with 11 bases between the two germline ends. CDR3 protein: CASSSIVGKLFF. The CDR3 region has the DNA TGTGCCAGCAGCTCCATCGTAGGGAAACTGTTTTTT.

The table lists this clonotype with many counts. The chain couples TRBV5-1 to TRBJ2-5; 9 nucleotides match TRBD1. The CDR3 runs to 15 residues. In germline, CDR1 is SGHRS, CDR2 YFSETQ. The trim removed 4 bases at V and 5 bases at J, leaving 9 bases unmatched. In DNA, the CDR3 is TGCGCCAGCAGCCTGGGACAGGGATCGAGCGAGACCCAGTACTTC. Translated: CASSLGQGSSETQYF.

The genes are TRBV20-1 and TRBJ2-5; D gene ambiguous. Germline V CDR1 and CDR2: DFQATT, SNEGSKA (reference sequence). The CDR3 is 13 residues long. Trimming removed 1 base from V and 2 bases from J, with 8 bases in between. The CDR3 region has the DNA TGCAGTGCTAGAGTACGATGGCAAGAGACCCAGTACTTC. As protein: CSARVRWQETQYF.